The sequence of this T cell receptor beta chain was determined in a study of cytomegalovirus exposure and HLA in healthy donors. The length of the CDR3 is 15 residues. Trimming pared 2 bases from V and 5 bases from J, leaving 16 bases between. The germline gives CDR1 SGHAT, CDR2 FQNNGV. The PCR had 60 Vbeta and 13 Jbeta primers. Sequencing was performed with immunoSEQ multiplex PCR; in TCRdb, only in-frame clones are kept and a portion is missing. The sample lists 200,000 to 250,000 clones; just under 85% were seen once. The receptor was derived from a woman aged 40 to 50 in good health and CMV-seronegative. The sequencing sample was made of PBMCs. V usage is TRBV11-2 and J usage is TRBJ2-7, with a possible D match to TRBD1 (6 bases). CDR3 DNA: TGTGCCAGCAGCTTACGCTCCGGGACATTCAACGAGCAGTACTTC. Protein sequence: CASSLRSGTFNEQYF. Full variable domain (remainder filled in from reference TRBV11-2 and TRBJ2-7): EAGVAQSPRYKIIEKRQSVAFWCNPISGHATLYWYQQILGQGPKLLIQFQNNGVVDDSQLPKDRFSAERLKGVDSTLKIQPAKLEDSAVYLCASSLRSGTFNEQYFGPGTRLTVT.